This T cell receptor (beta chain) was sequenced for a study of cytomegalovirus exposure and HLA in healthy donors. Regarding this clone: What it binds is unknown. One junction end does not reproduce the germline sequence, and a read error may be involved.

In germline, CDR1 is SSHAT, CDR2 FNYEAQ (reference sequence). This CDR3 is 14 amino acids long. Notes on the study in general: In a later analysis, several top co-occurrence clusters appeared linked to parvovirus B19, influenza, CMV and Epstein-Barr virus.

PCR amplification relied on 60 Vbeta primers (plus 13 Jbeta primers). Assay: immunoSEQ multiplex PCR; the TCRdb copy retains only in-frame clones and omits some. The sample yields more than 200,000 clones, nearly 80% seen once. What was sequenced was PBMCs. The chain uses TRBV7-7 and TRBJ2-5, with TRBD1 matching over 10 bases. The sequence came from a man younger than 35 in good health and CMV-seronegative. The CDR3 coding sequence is TGTGCTAGCAGCCCAAGGACAGGGGGGGAGACCCAGTACTTC. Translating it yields CASSPRTGGETQYF.